Below, 5 T cell receptor beta chains from the same sample are listed, as sequenced in a study of blood T cell repertoires in COVID-19. The method was immunoSEQ multiplex PCR; TCRdb's version includes in-frame clones alone and lacks a portion of them. This repertoire shows more than 65,000 clones, more than 70% found once; its top ten account for just under 6%. Sequenced sample: peripheral blood. Receptor source: a man aged 55 to 70 with active or convalescent COVID-19.

The table lists this clone with a count of one. This chain joins TRBV11-1 and TRBJ2-3, with D perhaps TRBD2 (6 bases). The V and J ends lost 3 bases and 0 bases respectively, with 10 bases between them. Germline assignment: CDR1 SGHAT and CDR2 FQDESV (reference sequence). The CDR3 is 15 residues long. CDR3 coding DNA: TGTGCCAGCAGCTTCGGGGGTGATAGCACAGATACGCAGTATTTT. Amino acids: CASSFGGDSTDTQYF.

The V call is TRBV7-2, the J call TRBJ2-5; 9 bases line up with TRBD1. Germline lookup yields CDR1 SGHTA and CDR2 FQGNSA. V trimming: 5 bases; J trimming: 4 bases; junction bases outside the gene matches: 11. The CDR3 loop spans 16 amino acids. CDR3 loop: CASSIPSGQGGETQYF. CDR3 sequence (DNA): TGTGCCAGCAGCATTCCCTCGGGACAGGGAGGAGAGACCCAGTACTTC.

The chain couples TRBV7-8 to TRBJ2-7, with TRBD1 matching over 8 bases. The CDR3 extends over 14 amino acids. V shed 5 bases and J 2 bases; nucleotides not matched to a gene: 5. Looked up from germline, CDR1 is SGHVS and CDR2 is FQNEAQ. The CDR3 reads CASSPRTGPYEQYF. The CDR3, as DNA: TGTGCCAGCAGCCCCCGGACAGGGCCCTACGAGCAGTACTTC.

The rearrangement uses TRBV14 and TRBJ1-4; unclear D gene. CDR3 length equals 15 residues. Germline assignment: CDR1 SGHDN and CDR2 FVKESK. Trimming took off 4 bases at V and 0 bases at J, with 9 bases between the two ends. Here the CDR3 reads CASSPLGATNEKLFF. Written as DNA, the CDR3 is TGTGCCAGCAGCCCACTCGGTGCAACTAATGAAAAACTGTTTTTT.

The CDR3: CASSRETGFTDTQYF. CDR3 nucleotide sequence: TGTGCCAGCAGCCGAGAGACAGGATTCACAGATACGCAGTATTTT. This chain connects TRBV7-8 to TRBJ2-3, with D perhaps matching TRBD1 (6 bases). CDR1 and CDR2 from the germline V gene are SGHVS and FQNEAQ. V was trimmed by 5 bases and J by 2 bases, leaving 14 bases between them. The CDR3 is 15 amino acids.